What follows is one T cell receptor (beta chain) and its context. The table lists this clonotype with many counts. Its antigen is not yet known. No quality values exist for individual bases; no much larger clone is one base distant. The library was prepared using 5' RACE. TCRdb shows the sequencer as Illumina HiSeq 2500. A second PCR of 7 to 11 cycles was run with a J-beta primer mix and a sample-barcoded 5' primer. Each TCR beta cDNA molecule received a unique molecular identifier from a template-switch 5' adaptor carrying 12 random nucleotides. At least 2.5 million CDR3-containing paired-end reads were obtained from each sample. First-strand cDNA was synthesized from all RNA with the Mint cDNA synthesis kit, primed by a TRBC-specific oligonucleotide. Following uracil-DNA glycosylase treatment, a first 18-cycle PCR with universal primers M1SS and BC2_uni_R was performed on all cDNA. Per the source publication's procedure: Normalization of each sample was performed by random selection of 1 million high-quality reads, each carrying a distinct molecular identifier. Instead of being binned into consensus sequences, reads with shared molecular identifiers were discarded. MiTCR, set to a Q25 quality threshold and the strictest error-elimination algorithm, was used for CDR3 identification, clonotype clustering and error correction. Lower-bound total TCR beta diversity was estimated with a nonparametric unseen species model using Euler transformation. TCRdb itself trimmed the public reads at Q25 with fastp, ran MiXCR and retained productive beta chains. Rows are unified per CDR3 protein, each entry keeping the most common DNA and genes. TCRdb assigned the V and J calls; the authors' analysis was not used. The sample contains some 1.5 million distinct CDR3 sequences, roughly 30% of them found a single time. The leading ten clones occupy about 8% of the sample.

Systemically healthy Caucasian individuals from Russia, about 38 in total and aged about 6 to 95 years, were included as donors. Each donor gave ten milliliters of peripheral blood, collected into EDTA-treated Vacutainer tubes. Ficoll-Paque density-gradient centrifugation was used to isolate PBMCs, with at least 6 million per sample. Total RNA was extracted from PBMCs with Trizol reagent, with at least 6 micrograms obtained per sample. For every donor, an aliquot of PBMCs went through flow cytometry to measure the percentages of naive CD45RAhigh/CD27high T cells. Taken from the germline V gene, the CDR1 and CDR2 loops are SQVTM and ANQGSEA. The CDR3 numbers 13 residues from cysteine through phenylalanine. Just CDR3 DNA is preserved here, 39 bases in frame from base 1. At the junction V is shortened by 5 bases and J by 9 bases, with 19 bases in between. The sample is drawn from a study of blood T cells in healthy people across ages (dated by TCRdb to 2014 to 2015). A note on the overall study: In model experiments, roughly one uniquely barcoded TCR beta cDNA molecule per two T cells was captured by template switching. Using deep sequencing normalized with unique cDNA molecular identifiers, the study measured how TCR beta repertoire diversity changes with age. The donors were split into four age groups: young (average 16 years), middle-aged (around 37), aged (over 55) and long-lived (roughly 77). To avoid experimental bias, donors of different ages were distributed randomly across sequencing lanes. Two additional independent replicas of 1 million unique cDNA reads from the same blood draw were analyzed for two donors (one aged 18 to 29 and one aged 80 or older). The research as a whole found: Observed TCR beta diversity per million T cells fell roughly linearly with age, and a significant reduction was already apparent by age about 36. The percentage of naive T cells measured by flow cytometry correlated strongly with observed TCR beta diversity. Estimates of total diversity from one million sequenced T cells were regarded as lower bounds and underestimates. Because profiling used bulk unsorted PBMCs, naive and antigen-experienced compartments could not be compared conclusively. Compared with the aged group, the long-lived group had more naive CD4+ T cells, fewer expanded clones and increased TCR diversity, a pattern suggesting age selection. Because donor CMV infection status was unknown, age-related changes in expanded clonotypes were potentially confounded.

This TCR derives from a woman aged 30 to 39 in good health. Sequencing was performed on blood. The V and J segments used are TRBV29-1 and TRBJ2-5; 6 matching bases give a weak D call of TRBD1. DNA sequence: TGCAGCGTTTCCAGGGGCGCCCCCGGGGCCCAGTACTTC. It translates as CSVSRGAPGAQYF. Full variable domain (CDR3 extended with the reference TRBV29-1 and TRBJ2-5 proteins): SAVISQKPSRDICQRGTSLTIQCQVDSQVTMMFWYRQQPGQSLTLIATANQGSEATYESGFVIDKFPISRPNLTFSTLTVSNMSPEDSSIYLCSVSRGAPGAQYFGPGTRLLVL.